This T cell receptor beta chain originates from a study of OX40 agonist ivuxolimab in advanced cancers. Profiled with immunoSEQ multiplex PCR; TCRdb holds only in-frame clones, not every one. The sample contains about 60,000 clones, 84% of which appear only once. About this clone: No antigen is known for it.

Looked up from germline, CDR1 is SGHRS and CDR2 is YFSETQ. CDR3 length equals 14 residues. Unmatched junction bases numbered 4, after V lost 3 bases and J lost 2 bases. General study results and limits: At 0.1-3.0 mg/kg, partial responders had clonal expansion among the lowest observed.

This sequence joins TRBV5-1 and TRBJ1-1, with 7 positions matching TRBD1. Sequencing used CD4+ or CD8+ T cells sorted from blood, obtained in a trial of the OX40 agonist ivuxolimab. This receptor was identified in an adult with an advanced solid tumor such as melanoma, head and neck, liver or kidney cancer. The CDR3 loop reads CASSYDRANTEAFF. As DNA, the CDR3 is TGCGCCAGCAGCTATGACAGGGCCAACACTGAAGCTTTCTTT. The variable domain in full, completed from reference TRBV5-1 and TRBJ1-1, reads KAGVTQTPRYLIKTRGQQVTLSCSPISGHRSVSWYQQTPGQGLQFLFEYFSETQRNKGNFPGRFSGRQFSNSRSEMNVSTLELGDSALYLCASSYDRANTEAFFGQGTRLTVV.